The present TCR beta chain was sequenced within a study of cytomegalovirus exposure and HLA in healthy donors. Overall study: Genotyping of 400 or so donors showed that approximately 83% belonged to the Caucasian-associated ancestry cluster. Findings and limits, study-wide: As was reported, the HLA-A and HLA-B alleles of most subjects were accurately predicted from TCR beta sequences. DRB1 had the most TCR associations and HLA-C the fewest, a later analysis found, with rates varying by HLA locus.

On this clone: Its matching antigen is unknown.

Primers: 60 Vbeta forward and 13 Jbeta reverse. Method: immunoSEQ multiplex PCR; TCRdb's copy keeps in-frame clones and lacks some. The table has 45,000 to 65,000 clones, about three quarters seen once. This clonotype was sampled from a man aged 18 to 29 in good health and CMV-seronegative. Source material: PBMCs.

The CDR3 bases are TGTGCCAGCAGCGTAGCAGTGGTAAGCACAGATACGCAGTATTTT. Translated: CASSVAVVSTDTQYF. The chain recombines TRBV9 with TRBJ2-3, with D hard to call. CDR3 length equals 15 residues. Deletions cut 0 bases from V and 0 bases from J, with 8 bases between. Germline assignment: CDR1 SGDLS and CDR2 YYNGEE.